This T cell receptor beta chain came from a study of T cell responses to AZD1222 COVID-19 vaccine. With respect to this clone: Antigen specificity is unknown.

TCRdb's copy holds only in-frame clones and misses some; the assay was immunoSEQ multiplex PCR. The table records some 90,000 clones, approximately 91% of them present only once. Study-wide results and limits: Spike-specific TCR breadth and depth rose after two AZD1222 doses. Regions 160-218 and 743-854 held dominance among vaccine-associated CD4 TCRs, which spanned spike. Baseline seropositivity characterized only six AZD1222 recipients. The sample set comprised mostly white British donors with more females, and clonal diversity was possibly underestimated.

Sequences were derived from peripheral blood, sampled on day 0 of AZD1222 vaccination. The sequence derives from an adult in good health.

This CDR3 reads CASSRIGRQSVNYGYTF. Here the CDR3 DNA reads TGTGCCAGCAGCCGTATAGGAAGACAGTCAGTTAACTATGGCTACACCTTC. The chain is built from TRBV5-4 and TRBJ1-2, with D possibly TRBD1 on 5 matching bases. V was cut by 4 bases and J by 1 base, with 20 bases left in between. This CDR3 is 17 amino acids long. Germline V CDR1 and CDR2: SGHNT, YYREEE (reference sequence).